Presented here are 8 T cell receptor beta chains from one specimen sequenced in a study of blood T cell repertoires in COVID-19. Profiled with immunoSEQ multiplex PCR; TCRdb holds only in-frame clones, not every one. This sample carries around 200,000 clones, approximately 86% of them seen once, and the ten largest clones take more than 6.5%. The sequenced sample consisted of peripheral blood. These receptor sequences come from a woman older than 75 in a cohort sampled during active or convalescent COVID-19.

The rearrangement uses TRBV20-1 and TRBJ2-1, with 11 bases fitting TRBD2. V shed 3 bases, J shed 7 bases, and the junction held 2 bases outside the gene matches. The CDR3 is made up of 13 amino acids. Germline-derived CDR1 and CDR2 are DFQATT and SNEGSKA (reference sequence). CDR3: CSASGLAGNEQFF. The CDR3 nucleotides are TGCAGTGCTAGTGGACTAGCGGGTAATGAGCAGTTCTTC.

This rearrangement joins TRBV19 to TRBJ1-1; the match to TRBD1 covers 12 bases. This CDR3 comprises 15 residues. Per germline, CDR1 LNHDA and CDR2 SQIVND (reference sequence). The junction had 11 bases not matched to a gene; V was cut back by 9 bases and J by 6 bases. The CDR3 bases are TGTGCCAGCAGTGGGGGACAGGGGGCTAAGGCTGAAGCTTTCTTT. Its protein product is CASSGGQGAKAEAFF.

The rearrangement links TRBV25-1 to TRBJ2-7; no definite D call. Trimming took off 4 bases at V and 1 base at J, with 8 bases between the two ends. The CDR3 is made up of 13 amino acids. CDR1 MGHDK and CDR2 SYGVNS come from the germline V gene. The CDR3 DNA reads TGTGCCAGCAGTGGGCTCTTATCCTACGAGCAGTACTTC. This encodes CASSGLLSYEQYF.

With respect to this clone: The germline gene is not matched at one end of the junction; a read error may be the cause. V gene TRBV11-2 combines with J gene TRBJ2-2, with a tentative D call TRBD2 (6 bases). The germline gives CDR1 SGHAT, CDR2 FQNNGV. The CDR3 is made up of 16 amino acids. The CDR3 nucleotides read TGTGCCAGCACCTTACATAGCGGAACGAACACCGGGGAGCTGTTTTTT. Amino acids: CASTLHSGTNTGELFF.

The chain recombines TRBV6-1 with TRBJ2-7, with D perhaps matching TRBD2 (6 bases). Trimming shortened V by 3 bases and J by 4 bases, and 7 bases separated the two germline ends. Germline V gene lookup returns CDR1 MNHNS and CDR2 SASEGT. The CDR3 runs to 12 residues. CDR3 DNA sequence: TGTGCCAGCAGTGACGGGGGATACGAGCAGTACTTC. Its protein is CASSDGGYEQYF.

The chain has TRBV6-5 and TRBJ2-1, with 8 bases lining up with TRBD2. The germline gives CDR1 MNHEY, CDR2 SVGAGI. The CDR3 is 16 amino acids. Losses at the gene ends were 4 bases for V and 7 bases for J; bases not matched to a gene: 12. This CDR3 is CASSLLDGRALNEQFF. CDR3 nucleotide sequence: TGTGCCAGCAGTTTATTAGACGGGAGGGCCTTGAATGAGCAGTTCTTC.

V and J are TRBV7-2 and TRBJ2-3; 13 positions match TRBD2. The CDR3 totals 17 residues. Unmatched junction bases numbered 7, after V lost 6 bases and J lost 1 base. Germline V gene sequence: CDR1 SGHTA, CDR2 FQGNSA. This CDR3 is CASSYGLAGVGTDTQYF. As DNA, the CDR3 is TGTGCCAGCAGTTATGGACTAGCGGGGGTGGGCACAGATACGCAGTATTTT.

The chain carries TRBV29-1 and TRBJ2-3; 12 positions agree with TRBD2. The V and J ends lost 4 bases and 1 base, in that order; junction bases with no gene match: 12. The CDR3 sequence is 18 residues long. The germline V gene has CDR1 SQVTM and CDR2 ANQGSEA. The CDR3 nucleotides read TGCAGCGTTGTGTGGACTAGCGGGGCTATATACGGCACAGATACGCAGTATTTT. This encodes CSVVWTSGAIYGTDTQYF.